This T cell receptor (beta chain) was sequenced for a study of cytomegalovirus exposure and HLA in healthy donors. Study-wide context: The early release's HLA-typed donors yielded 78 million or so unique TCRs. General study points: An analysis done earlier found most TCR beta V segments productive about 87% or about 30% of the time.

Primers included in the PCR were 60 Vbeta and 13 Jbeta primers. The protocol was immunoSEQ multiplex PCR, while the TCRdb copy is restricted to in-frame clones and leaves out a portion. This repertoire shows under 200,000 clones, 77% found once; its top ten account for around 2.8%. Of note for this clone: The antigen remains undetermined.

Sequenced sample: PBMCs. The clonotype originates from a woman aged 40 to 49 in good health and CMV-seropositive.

The CDR3 reads CASSPEVAAVYEQYF. Written as DNA, the CDR3 is TGTGCCAGCAGTCCCGAGGTAGCGGCTGTCTACGAGCAGTACTTC. The chain uses TRBV27 and TRBJ2-7; the D gene is possibly TRBD2 (6 bases). CDR3 length: 15 residues. Germline CDR1 MNHEY, CDR2 SMNVEV (reference sequence). Trimming pared 5 bases from V and 3 bases from J, leaving 17 bases between.